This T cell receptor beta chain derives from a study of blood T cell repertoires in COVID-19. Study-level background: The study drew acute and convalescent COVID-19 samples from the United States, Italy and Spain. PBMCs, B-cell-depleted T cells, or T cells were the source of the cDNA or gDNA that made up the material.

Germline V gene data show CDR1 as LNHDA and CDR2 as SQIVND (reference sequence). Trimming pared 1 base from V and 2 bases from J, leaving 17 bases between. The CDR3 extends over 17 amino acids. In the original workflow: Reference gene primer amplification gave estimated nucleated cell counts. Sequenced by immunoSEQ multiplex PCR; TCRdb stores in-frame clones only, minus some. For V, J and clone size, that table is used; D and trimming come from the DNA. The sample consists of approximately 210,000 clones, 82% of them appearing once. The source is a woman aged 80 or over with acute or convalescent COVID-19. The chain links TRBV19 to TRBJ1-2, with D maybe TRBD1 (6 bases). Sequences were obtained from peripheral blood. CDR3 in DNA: TGTGCCAGTAGTATAGTCATGTATGACAGGAACAACTATGGCTACACCTTC. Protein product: CASSIVMYDRNNYGYTF. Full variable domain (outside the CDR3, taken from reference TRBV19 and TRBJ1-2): DGGITQSPKYLFRKEGQNVTLSCEQNLNHDAMYWYRQDPGQGLRLIYYSQIVNDFQKGDIAEGYSVSREKKESFPLTVTSAQKNPTAFYLCASSIVMYDRNNYGYTFGSGTRLTVV.